This is a list of T cell receptor beta chains from one sample in a study of T cells in Graves' hyperthyroidism and ophthalmopathy. MiXCR, applied by TCRdb to the multiplex PCR reads, yields one record per CDR3 protein. The table records approximately 600,000 distinct CDR3 sequences, roughly 20% of them present only once. Sample: blood. The receptor source for this set is a man aged 30 to 39 with Graves' ophthalmopathy. The CDR3 runs from the conserved cysteine through the conserved F or W. D genes are given only for firm matches. The size entry is marked missing in some rows and otherwise reads once, few, many or a size class.

clone size: many
D gene: -
J gene: TRBJ2-1
V gene: TRBV6-1
CDR3 DNA: TGTGCCAGCAGTGAAGCGCGGAGCGACAATGAGCAGTTCTTC
CDR3 protein: CASSEARSDNEQFF

clone size: few
D gene: -
J gene: TRBJ1-1
V gene: TRBV7-9
CDR3 DNA: TGTGCCAGCAGCTTCGATGTTGGCACTGAAGCTTTCTTT
CDR3 protein: CASSFDVGTEAFF

clone size: many
D gene: -
J gene: TRBJ2-1
V gene: TRBV5-1
CDR3 DNA: TGCGCCAGCACCTCTGGAACAGGGTCATACAATGAGCAGTTCTTC
CDR3 protein: CASTSGTGSYNEQFF

clone size: few
D gene: TRBD1
J gene: TRBJ2-7
V gene: TRBV5-1
CDR3 DNA: TGCGCCAGCAGCTTGGGGGGACAGGGGCCCTACGAGCAGTACTTC
CDR3 protein: CASSLGGQGPYEQYF

clone size: -
D gene: TRBD2
J gene: TRBJ2-1
V gene: TRBV14
CDR3 DNA: TGTGCCAGCAGCCATAGCGGGAGAAGGCCAGACAATGAGCAGTTCTTC
CDR3 protein: CASSHSGRRPDNEQFF

clone size: -
D gene: TRBD2
J gene: TRBJ2-1
V gene: TRBV5-6
CDR3 DNA: TGTGCCAGCAGCTTGACCCCTAGCGGGAGAATTGAGCAGTTCTTC
CDR3 protein: CASSLTPSGRIEQFF

clone size: -
D gene: TRBD2
J gene: TRBJ2-4
V gene: TRBV19
CDR3 DNA: TGTGCCAGTAGACTTAGCGGGATGGGCAAAAACATTCAGTACTTC
CDR3 protein: CASRLSGMGKNIQYF

clone size: many
D gene: -
J gene: TRBJ2-1
V gene: TRBV29-1
CDR3 DNA: TGCAGCGTGGGAGCCACCAATGAGCAGTTCTTC
CDR3 protein: CSVGATNEQFF

clone size: many
D gene: -
J gene: TRBJ2-7
V gene: TRBV5-1
CDR3 DNA: TGCGCCAGCAGCAGCGAACACTCCTACGAGCAGTACTTC
CDR3 protein: CASSSEHSYEQYF

clone size: few
D gene: -
J gene: TRBJ2-5
V gene: TRBV7-2
CDR3 DNA: TGTGCCAGCAGCTTAGGTACTTATATCGAGACCCAGTACTTC
CDR3 protein: CASSLGTYIETQYF